This entry concerns a single T cell receptor (beta chain). Its target is unknown. Libraries were prepared by immunoSEQ multiplex PCR; TCRdb keeps only in-frame clonotypes and omits some of them. The table has around 12,000 clones, about 80% seen once. This sample is drawn from a study of T cell clonotyping in hematopoietic cell transplantation. Study-wide findings and caveats: Graft donor and pretransplant recipient Inverse Simpson Index values predicted broader posttransplant TCR diversity.

The sequence was obtained from a female patient aged 40 to 50 who had an allogeneic stem cell transplant from a related donor, so T cells may come from the graft donor. Some clones in this sample may be carry-over from other donors' samples. Material: PBMCs, obtained 100 days after allogeneic stem cell transplant.

Here the CDR3 DNA reads TGCGCCAGCAGCCCTCAGGGGGGGTCCGGCGGGGAGCTGTTTTTT. It is translated as CASSPQGGSGGELFF. The chain has TRBV4-3 and TRBJ2-2; D may be TRBD1 or TRBD2 (7 bases each). V was trimmed by 4 bases and J by 7 bases, leaving 16 bases between them. The CDR3 sequence is 15 residues long. Germline V gene lookup returns CDR1 LGHNA and CDR2 YSLEER.